Sequencing of this TCR beta chain was carried out in a study of shared clonotypes between healthy human individuals (dated by TCRdb to 2018 to 2021). For context, the study as a whole: The cohort comprised two women and three men aged 18 to 49 years. Per donor, three plates each were used for CD4 naive and CD4 memory, two for CD8 naive, and one for CD8 memory. The study deeply sequenced blood TCR repertoires of five healthy adults to estimate repertoire size and the extent of clonotype sharing between individuals. To increase sequencing depth and limit assay-specific biases, different laboratories used diverse techniques to prepare libraries and sequence TCR repertoires. Per donor, leukapheresis produced somewhere between about 0.9 and 9.5 billion PBMCs. What the study reported, not specific to this receptor: Naive subsets generally had larger estimated clonotype richness than memory subsets. Sharing across a few donors was observed for around 4.8% of naive CD4, 3% to 3.5% of naive CD8, 2% to 2.5% of memory CD4, and roughly 0.4% of memory CD8 clonotypes. Based on pairwise subsampling, the degree of clonotype sharing among donors was expected to be affected by sequencing depth. Higher generation probabilities were observed for clonotypes shared by all four sorted-subset donors than for non-shared clonotypes. The small number of donors limited the genetic and exposure-history diversity represented. Sampling was restricted to blood, and TCR repertoires in tissue are likely to differ from TCR repertoires in blood. Rarefaction of sorted-subset datasets indicated incomplete sequencing despite the large sequencing depth.

The germline V gene provides CDR1 SGHRS and CDR2 YFSETQ. From cysteine to phenylalanine, the CDR3 is 15 amino acids long. Only the CDR3 part of the read is kept: 45 bases, read in frame from the first base. The junction carries 13 bases between V and J, which are trimmed by 0 bases and 4 bases respectively. TCR CDR3 regions were amplified from genomic DNA by multiplex PCR using the deep immunoSEQ assay. Genomic DNA extracted from each cell subset was distributed evenly over all wells of several immunoSEQ 96-well plates, and each plate served as one replicate. Each replicate PCR for sorted subsets received about 180 ng genomic DNA, equal to about 30,000 T cell genomes. Purified libraries were quantified with a Qubit 3.0 fluorometer, sized on a Bioanalyzer 2100, and re-quantified with the KAPA Library Quantification kit. Every immunoSEQ 96-well plate was sequenced on a separate single-read 150-cycle Illumina NextSeq 550 flow cell. From the authors' description of their analysis: Because the immunoSEQ output included only junctional sequences and no quality scores, the filtering could not be the same as the filtering used for full-length reads. Sequences were annotated with PyIR, a Python wrapper for IgBLAST v1.9, and V/J genes and CDR3 were assigned using IMGT germline references. Reads with weak V/J assignments (E-value above 1e-6), missing CDR3, stop codons, out-of-frame junctions, or ambiguous translated residues were removed. V3J clonotypes were defined by identical inferred V gene, J gene, and CDR3 amino acid sequence. The percentage overlap between two repertoires was calculated by dividing the number of shared unique clonotypes by the size of the smaller repertoire. Three approaches were used to assess repertoire richness: RTK rarefaction, the Chao1 estimator, and Recon v2.1 estimates of unobserved clonotypes. For all TCRbeta clonotypes obtained by the gDNA method from four donors, generation probabilities were computed with OLGA. In its TCRdb copy, this immuneACCESS table keeps in-frame sequences only and misses some clones. Where compared with another copy, unresolved V genes explain less than half of these, and the others have no known cause. V, J and clone size were drawn from that table, and D and trimming were deduced from the DNA. This sample lists 2.3 million or so clones; 80% to 95% were detected once. About 0.39% of the sample goes to the ten largest clones.

The donors were healthy, HIV-negative adults who had no recently reported acute infections or vaccinations. Every donor was a Caucasian adult residing in Nashville, Tennessee, USA. CD4+ T cells were enriched by magnetic negative selection; naive cells were then positively selected on CD45RA, and the negative fraction formed the memory subset. Blood was obtained by leukapheresis, after which PBMCs were separated by Ficoll-Histopaque density gradient centrifugation and cryopreserved in liquid nitrogen vapor phase. Purity and quantity of every magnetically sorted T cell population were checked by analytical flow cytometry. Genomic DNA was isolated from each sorted fraction and quantified by UV absorbance on a Nanodrop 2000c. About this clone itself: Its antigen is not yet known. No much larger clone exists at a distance of one base, and base qualities are not known.

The chain couples TRBV5-1 to TRBJ1-1, with the D gene too uncertain to name. The sample comprised naive CD4+ T cells from PBMCs. The sample's cell subset or site, from its label and the paper: CD45RA+ positively selected. The receptor was derived from a man aged 18 to 30 in good health. Some clones in this sample may be carry-over from other donors' samples. The DNA is TGCGCCAGCAGCTTGGAAGCAGCCAGCGGCACTGAAGCTTTCTTT. The resulting protein is CASSLEAASGTEAFF.